Below are 32 T cell receptor beta chains sequenced from a single sample in a study of T-cell memory formation after mild COVID-19. MiXCR was run by TCRdb on the 5' RACE reads, yielding one entry per CDR3 protein. Of some 290,000 distinct CDR3 sequences in the sample, about a sixth were seen once. Sequenced material: PBMCs or a T cell subset sorted from them (not recorded which). The receptors stem from a man aged 18 to 29 who had mild COVID-19 (a few samples of this study predate the infection). Cell type and time point are not known.

This clonotype was seen a few times. This rearrangement joins TRBV4-3 to TRBJ2-1; D is undetermined. The CDR3 is 12 residues long. Trimming took 0 bases from V and 5 from J, leaving 2 bases between them. Germline V gives CDR1 LGHNA, CDR2 YSLEER. The CDR3 nucleotides read TGCGCCAGCAGCCAAGATGACAATGAGCAGTTCTTC. It yields the protein CASSQDDNEQFF.

This chain connects TRBV5-1 to TRBJ1-1; 7 nucleotides match TRBD1. The trim removed 3 bases at V and 6 bases at J, leaving 26 bases unmatched. The CDR3 loop spans 20 amino acids. The germline CDR1 and CDR2 sequences are SGHRS and YFSETQ. CDR3 amino acids: CASSSRGRRTGIPSGPEAFF. The CDR3 DNA sequence: TGCGCCAGCAGCTCGAGAGGCCGCCGGACAGGTATACCCTCAGGCCCTGAAGCTTTCTTT.

CDR3 sequence: CASSDRWVGTQYF. CDR3 DNA sequence: TGTGCCAGCAGCGACCGGTGGGTTGGTACGCAGTATTTT. The gene calls are TRBV5-5 and TRBJ2-3; D gene uncertain. CDR3 length: 13 amino acids. Germline lookup yields CDR1 SGHKS and CDR2 YYEKEE (reference sequence). V dropped 4 bases and J dropped 8 bases, with 14 bases sitting between them. Full variable domain (outside the CDR3, taken from reference TRBV5-5 and TRBJ2-3): DAGVTQSPTHLIKTRGQQVTLRCSPISGHKSVSWYQQVLGQGPQFIFQYYEKEERGRGNFPDRFSARQFPNYSSELNVNALLLGDSALYLCASSDRWVGTQYFGPGTRLTVL.

The chain recombines TRBV4-3 with TRBJ2-1; the D gene is possibly TRBD2 (6 bases). V was cut by 4 bases and J by 8 bases, with 21 bases left in between. The CDR3 consists of 16 residues. In germline, CDR1 is LGHNA, CDR2 YSLEER. CDR3: CASSRPRAGLDHEQFF. The CDR3 nucleotides are TGCGCCAGCAGCCGCCCGCGGGCGGGGCTTGATCATGAGCAGTTCTTC.

The chain joins TRBV6-6 to TRBJ1-3, with D unresolved. V lost 0 bases, J lost 8 bases, and 17 bases lay in between. The CDR3 is 16 amino acids. Germline CDR1 reads MNHNY; CDR2 reads SVGAGI (reference sequence). CDR3 DNA sequence: TGTGCCAGCAGTTACTCGGCGGCTCATGGATCGGACACCATATATTTT. Its translation is CASSYSAAHGSDTIYF.

The rearrangement links TRBV9 to TRBJ2-3; either TRBD1 or TRBD2 may fit D (6 bases each). The germline V gene encodes CDR1 SGDLS and CDR2 YYNGEE. Deletions cut 4 bases from V and 0 bases from J, with 12 bases between. This CDR3 is 15 amino acids long. The CDR3 protein is CASSLWGASTDTQYF. CDR3 coding DNA: TGTGCCAGCAGCCTCTGGGGGGCGAGCACAGATACGCAGTATTTT.

This clonotype showed up many times. The chain uses TRBV5-1 and TRBJ2-4; 8 bases are a match to TRBD1. The CDR3 has 15 amino acids. Germline loops: CDR1 SGHRS, CDR2 YFSETQ. The trim removed 7 bases at V and 3 bases at J, leaving 9 bases unmatched. Written as DNA, the CDR3 is TGCGCCAGCCGCCCCGGACAGGGTGACAAAAACATTCAGTACTTC. It encodes CASRPGQGDKNIQYF.

This clonotype has a handful of counts. J is TRBJ1-3 and V is TRBV7-8; D gene ambiguous. The CDR3 extends over 12 amino acids. Germline CDR1 SGHVS, CDR2 FQNEAQ. The V end was cut by 1 base, the J end by 4 bases, with 2 bases between. This CDR3 reads CASSLVGNTIYF. Here the CDR3 DNA reads TGTGCCAGCAGCTTAGTGGGAAACACCATATATTTT.

The chain couples TRBV7-9 to TRBJ1-4, with unresolved D. The ends were cut back, 1 base at V and 14 bases at J, with 11 bases in the middle. Germline CDR1 and CDR2: SEHNR and FQNEAQ (reference sequence). The CDR3 loop spans 12 amino acids. Here the CDR3 DNA reads TGTGCCAGCAGCTTAGGGTCAGCTCAGCTGTTTTTT. Residues: CASSLGSAQLFF. The entire variable domain, with the rest obtained from reference TRBV7-9 and TRBJ1-4, is as follows: DTGVSQNPRHKITKRGQNVTFRCDPISEHNRLYWYRQTLGQGPEFLTYFQNEAQLEKSRLLSDRFSAERPKGSFSTLEIQRTEQGDSAMYLCASSLGSAQLFFGSGTQLSVL.

V and J are TRBV7-2 and TRBJ2-1, with D hard to call. Trimming cost V 5 bases and J 8 bases, with 10 bases left between them. The germline CDR1 and CDR2 sequences are SGHTA and FQGNSA. The CDR3 runs 12 residues. The CDR3 nucleotides are TGTGCCAGCAGCCTCGGTTGGGATGAGCAGTTCTTC. Translated, it gives CASSLGWDEQFF.

This clonotype was picked up a small number of times. CDR3 loop: CASGTGEEYGYTF. The DNA of the CDR3 is TGTGCCAGCGGGACAGGGGAGGAGTATGGCTACACCTTC. This chain uses TRBV6-2 or TRBV6-3 with TRBJ1-2; 10 bases are shared with TRBD1. V shed 8 bases, J shed 5 bases, and the junction held 5 bases outside the gene matches. Germline V gene data show CDR1 as MNHEY and CDR2 as SVGEGT. The CDR3 loop spans 13 amino acids.

The CDR3 is CASSYGRGQPQHF. The CDR3 DNA sequence: TGTGCCAGCAGTTACGGGAGGGGTCAGCCCCAGCATTTT. This sequence joins TRBV6-5 and TRBJ1-5; D is perhaps TRBD1 (5 bases). CDR1 is MNHEY and CDR2 is SVGAGI in the germline V gene. V was shortened by 2 bases and J by 6 bases, with 8 bases between the two germline ends. The CDR3 length is 13 residues.

There are a few counts of this clonotype. This chain joins TRBV4-2 and TRBJ2-3, with D maybe TRBD1 (6 bases). The CDR3 is 16 amino acids. Germline values: CDR1 LGHNA, CDR2 YNFKEQ. V was clipped by 5 bases and J by 4 bases, with 19 bases between them. The CDR3 spells CASSNRAGAVADTQYF. CDR3 DNA: TGTGCCAGCAGCAACAGGGCCGGGGCCGTGGCAGATACGCAGTATTTT.

The V and J genes are TRBV9 and TRBJ2-1; 7 bases fit TRBD1. J gave up 8 bases and V 3 bases, and 2 bases lay outside the gene matches. Germline V CDR1 and CDR2: SGDLS, YYNGEE. The length of the CDR3 is 12 residues. The CDR3 is CASSGQGYEQFF. Here the CDR3 DNA reads TGTGCCAGCAGCGGACAGGGATATGAGCAGTTCTTC.

This clonotype was seen only a few times. This chain connects TRBV7-9 to TRBJ1-1; 7 bases map to TRBD1. The CDR3 consists of 15 residues. Germline CDR1 reads SEHNR; CDR2 reads FQNEAQ (reference sequence). The V segment lost 1 base and the J segment 4 bases; nucleotides outside the gene matches: 6. CDR3 sequence: CASSLGTGEITEAFF. The CDR3, as DNA: TGTGCCAGCAGCTTAGGAACAGGGGAAATCACTGAAGCTTTCTTT.

The V gene is TRBV6-2 or TRBV6-3, the J gene TRBJ2-7; the D is unclear. This CDR3 is 10 amino acids long. CDR1 is MNHEY and CDR2 is SVGEGT in the germline V gene. V was clipped by 7 bases and J by 3 bases, with 4 bases between them. CDR3 protein: CASMYYEQYF. As DNA, the CDR3 is TGTGCCAGCATGTACTACGAGCAGTACTTC.

This sequence joins TRBV7-9 and TRBJ1-2, with D possibly matching TRBD1 (5 bases). V was pared by 2 bases and J by 8 bases, with 21 bases between. Germline V CDR1 and CDR2: SEHNR, FQNEAQ (reference sequence). The CDR3 runs to 16 residues. The CDR3 spells CASSLIPSAGTSGYTF. In nucleotides, the CDR3 is TGTGCCAGCAGCTTAATCCCCTCAGCAGGGACTTCGGGCTACACCTTC.

This clonotype was observed a handful of times. V and J are TRBV27 and TRBJ1-6; maybe TRBD1 (6 bases). The germline gives CDR1 MNHEY, CDR2 SMNVEV (reference sequence). Trimming left V 9 bases short and J 6 bases short, with 21 bases between. This CDR3 has 16 residues. The CDR3 protein is CASTFGGRGANSPLHF. CDR3 in DNA: TGTGCCAGTACCTTCGGGGGCCGGGGCGCTAATTCACCCCTCCACTTT.

This clonotype was found a few times. This rearrangement joins TRBV15 to TRBJ2-6, with 8 bases that match TRBD1. Germline trimming cut 3 bases from V and 0 bases from J; bases unmatched to any gene: 25. This CDR3 spans 24 amino acids. CDR1 LNHNV and CDR2 YYDKDF come from the germline V gene (reference sequence). CDR3 sequence reads: CATSSLRGQGPLPGSSSGANVLTF. The CDR3 DNA reads TGTGCCACCAGCAGCCTACGAGGACAGGGACCGCTGCCTGGATCAAGCTCTGGGGCCAACGTCCTGACTTTC.

V gene TRBV7-2 combines with J gene TRBJ1-1; TRBD1 might be the D (5 bases). This CDR3 has 13 amino acids. Germline V gene sequence: CDR1 SGHTA, CDR2 FQGNSA. V was shortened by 0 bases and J by 11 bases, with 13 bases between the two germline ends. CDR3 residues: CASSLASQGMAFF. The CDR3 DNA is TGTGCCAGCAGCTTAGCTAGTCAGGGAATGGCTTTCTTT.

V is TRBV5-5 and J is TRBJ2-5, with 10 bases identical to TRBD2. Germline CDR1 reads SGHKS; CDR2 reads YYEKEE (reference sequence). J lost 7 bases, V lost 0 bases, and 6 bases had no gene match. This CDR3 has 15 residues. CDR3 coding DNA: TGTGCCAGCAGCTTGGGGTCTAGCGGGGGTGGGACCCAGTACTTC. Its protein is CASSLGSSGGGTQYF.

About this clonotype itself: This CDR3 is missing its conserved last phenylalanine or tryptophan, likely due to a read error. The rearrangement uses TRBV5-1 and TRBJ1-2; weak D call: TRBD1 (5 bases). V was pared by 0 bases and J by 4 bases, with 10 bases between. The CDR3 runs to 14 residues. The germline gives CDR1 SGHRS, CDR2 YFSETQ. CDR3 DNA: TGCGCCAGCAGCTTGGGGGAGGGGAGCTATGGCTACACCTTA. Protein sequence: CASSLGEGSYGYTL.

The rearrangement joins TRBV6-6 to TRBJ2-7, with 7 bases fitting TRBD1. The CDR3 is 12 residues long. Germline loops: CDR1 MNHNY, CDR2 SVGAGI (reference sequence). V shed 6 bases and J 6 bases; nucleotides not matched to a gene: 5. The CDR3 DNA follows: TGTGCCAGCAGGAACAGGGGTATCGAGCAGTACGTC. Residues: CASRNRGIEQYV.

This clonotype was seen a few times. The chain recombines TRBV10-3 with TRBJ1-5, with 8 bases that match TRBD1. Germline lookup yields CDR1 ENHRY and CDR2 SYGVKD. This CDR3 spans 12 amino acids. V trimming: 6 bases; J trimming: 7 bases; junction bases outside the gene matches: 2. This CDR3 reads CAIRDREQPQHF. The CDR3 bases are TGTGCCATCAGGGACAGGGAACAGCCCCAGCATTTT.

The V gene is TRBV7-2, the J gene TRBJ1-5; no firm D call. The CDR3 runs to 13 residues. V gave up 3 bases and J gave up 1 base, with 4 bases separating them. Germline V gene data show CDR1 as SGHTA and CDR2 as FQGNSA. The CDR3 protein is CASSLTSNQPQHF. For the CDR3, the DNA is TGTGCCAGCAGCTTGACCAGCAATCAGCCCCAGCATTTT.

The rearrangement uses TRBV4-1 and TRBJ2-5; perhaps TRBD2 as D (5 bases). Germline loops: CDR1 MGHRA, CDR2 YSYEKL. Trimming took off 1 base at V and 3 bases at J, with 9 bases between the two ends. The CDR3 extends over 14 amino acids. The CDR3 region has the DNA TGCGCCAGCAGCCAAGTACCCGGGGAAGAGACCCAGTACTTC. Protein: CASSQVPGEETQYF.

This clonotype was counted between two and nine times. The V and J genes are TRBV3-1 and TRBJ2-5, with D perhaps matching TRBD2 (6 bases). The CDR3 contains 15 residues. Trimming took 1 base from V and 4 from J, leaving 13 bases between them. Per germline, CDR1 LGHDT and CDR2 YNNKEL (reference sequence). CDR3 sequence: CASSQVAELGETQYF. DNA for the CDR3: TGTGCCAGCAGCCAAGTAGCGGAATTGGGAGAGACCCAGTACTTC.

This clonotype was counted a few times. This chain links TRBV5-5 with TRBJ2-7, with TRBD1 identical over 9 bases. CDR3 size: 15 residues. Germline-derived CDR1 and CDR2 are SGHKS and YYEKEE (reference sequence). The J segment lost 0 bases and the V segment lost 3 bases, leaving 4 bases of the junction unmatched. The CDR3 DNA reads as TGTGCCAGCAGCTGGGGACAGGGAAGCTCCTACGAGCAGTACTTC. The encoded protein is CASSWGQGSSYEQYF.

A few counts support this clonotype. The rearrangement links TRBV4-1 to TRBJ2-3; D perhaps matches TRBD2 (5 bases). The CDR3 length is 11 residues. CDR1 is MGHRA and CDR2 is YSYEKL in the germline V gene. V dropped 8 bases and J dropped 6 bases, with 9 bases sitting between them. CDR3 protein: CASEGRDTQYF. CDR3 sequence (DNA): TGCGCCAGCGAGGGCCGGGATACGCAGTATTTT.

This clonotype was detected only a few times. This rearrangement joins TRBV20-1 to TRBJ2-3; perhaps D is TRBD1 or TRBD2 (5 bases each). V was pared by 4 bases and J by 4 bases, with 15 bases between. This CDR3 region has 14 residues. Germline-derived CDR1 and CDR2 are DFQATT and SNEGSKA (reference sequence). This CDR3 is CSAKGTPRADTQYF. CDR3 bases: TGCAGTGCTAAAGGGACCCCAAGGGCAGATACGCAGTATTTT.

The rearrangement links TRBV10-3 to TRBJ1-2, with a possible D match to TRBD1 (6 bases). V lost 4 bases to trimming and J lost 8 bases, with 14 bases between them. Per the germline V gene, CDR1 is ENHRY and CDR2 is SYGVKD. The CDR3 covers 13 residues. DNA of the CDR3: TGTGCCATCAGTGGATCGTGGGGACAAGGCTACACCTTC. Its translation is CAISGSWGQGYTF.

DNA of the CDR3: TGTGCCATCAGTGAGCTCAACGGGGAGACCCAGTACTTC. Its translation: CAISELNGETQYF. The V gene is TRBV10-3, the J gene TRBJ2-5; the D is unclear. From germline, CDR1 is ENHRY and CDR2 SYGVKD. V lost 2 bases and J lost 5, with 9 bases in between. The CDR3 sequence is 13 residues long.